What follows describes a single TCR beta chain. The target of this receptor is not known. Base qualities are not recorded, but no much larger clone differs from it by a single base. The label giving this sample's time point can be read as: cells obtained before transplantation from donor or recipient. CD3+CD4+ and CD3+CD8+ populations were FACS-sorted from unstimulated pre-transplant donor and recipient cells taken from spleen or lymph nodes. The sample belongs to a study of graft-versus-host responses after intestinal transplantation (dated by TCRdb to 2020 to 2022). For the study in its entirety: Recipients received multivisceral, liver-intestinal, or isolated intestinal transplants. Anti-thymocyte globulin induction was given to all recipients, followed by maintenance tacrolimus and steroids for two to four years. Bulk TCR-beta CDR3 sequencing was used to track graft-versus-host and host-versus-graft alloreactive T cell clones in the graft, circulation and bone marrow after intestinal transplantation. Alloreactive clones were identified by sequencing pre-transplant mixed lymphocyte reaction products and comparing these products with unstimulated pre-transplant donor and recipient T cells. The cohort enrolled about two dozen intestinal transplant recipients, one of whom was a retransplant, and a few patients without pretransplant specimens were excluded. A peak of at least 4% donor T cells among recipient peripheral blood mononuclear cells was the definition used for donor T cell macrochimerism. Samples from a few later patients were sequenced in-house on an Illumina MiSeq with MiXCR processing rather than by the commercial service. Broad study findings and their caveats: The relatively low number and heterogeneity of intestinal transplant patients limited the conclusions. GvH clones were detected in recipient bone marrow, and some of these GvH clones were observed earlier in ileal mucosa or blood, consistent with an intestinal mucosal origin. Patients with donor T cell macrochimerism had high GvH to HvG T cell clonal ratios in their allografts. Early after transplant, peak levels of circulating GvH clones were found to be associated with declines in HvG clones.

Library preparation used the immunoSEQ multiplex PCR assay. In most patients, genomic DNA was isolated using the Qiagen DNeasy Blood and Tissue Kit and sent frozen to Adaptive Biotechnologies for TCR sequencing. High-throughput TCR-beta CDR3 sequencing of genomic DNA from most patients was performed by Adaptive Biotechnologies. The authors processed their data as follows. Adaptive's ImmunoSEQ software supplied the TCR sequencing data for 15 to 20 patients, while MiXCR and VDJtools were used to process a few other patients. To correct CD4 versus CD8 sorting errors, any sequence found in both subsets at a frequency ratio below 5:1 was removed. Because the origin of CDR3 nucleotide sequences shared between donor and recipient could not be assigned, those sequences were removed. To count as alloreactive, a clone needed at least 2-fold expansion over unstimulated cells and a minimum CFSE-low frequency of 0.002% (template counts) or 0.001% (read counts). Clones were considered mappable if detected in sequenced pre-transplant spleen, lymph node, or MLR CFSE-low populations of the donor or recipient. The cumulative frequency of alloreactive clones was calculated as a percentage of all sequences, weighted by copy number. TCRdb provides this immuneACCESS table in a form limited to in-frame rearrangements. Some clones are lacking; in checked studies, under half of them reflect an unresolved V gene, and why the rest are absent is not known. The V and J calls and clone size are taken from that table; D and trimming were inferred from the DNA. The sample yields 60,000 to 90,000 clones; around 91% were counted once. Jointly, the top ten make up approximately 1.2% of the sample.

The junction carries 13 bases between V and J, which are trimmed by 6 bases and 8 bases respectively. The CDR3 runs 11 residues from the cysteine to the phenylalanine. Only the CDR3 DNA stays, 33 bases, in frame from base 1. CDR1 DFQATT and CDR2 SNEGSKA are derived from the germline V gene (reference sequence). The clonotype originates from a human donor who received an intestinal transplant. This sample comprised unstimulated CD8+ T cells sorted from spleen or lymph node cells, obtained before intestinal transplant. The sequence links TRBV20-1 to TRBJ1-2; TRBD1 might be the D gene, on 5 matching bases. The DNA reads as follows: TGCAGTGCGGGGGGTGTGGGCGGCTACACCTTC. This encodes CSAGGVGGYTF.